The 17 T cell receptor beta chains presented below share a single source sample, sequenced in a study of CD8 T cells in Susac syndrome. RNA was extracted with the RNeasy kit, and a quantity of about 0.45 to 1 ug was reverse transcribed using random hexamers. TCRdb called the immunoSEQ multiplex PCR reads again in MiXCR, with one record for every CDR3 protein. Of 170,000 or so distinct CDR3 sequences in the sample, 93% were seen once. Material for sequencing was CD4+ T cells from PBMCs. The receptor source for this set is a human donor with multiple sclerosis.

V gene TRBV7-9 combines with J gene TRBJ1-6, with D perhaps TRBD1 (5 bases). The germline V and J ends were trimmed by 5 bases and 5 bases, with 13 bases remaining between them. The CDR3 is 15 residues long. Per germline, CDR1 SEHNR and CDR2 FQNEAQ (reference sequence). The CDR3 sequence is CASSLRDVDNSPLHF. The CDR3 region has the DNA TGTGCCAGCAGCCTAAGGGACGTGGATAATTCACCCCTCCACTTT.

This clonotype was recorded once. V is TRBV5-1 and J is TRBJ2-2; D could derive from TRBD1 or TRBD2 (6 bases each). The ends were cut back, 3 bases at V and 3 bases at J, with 12 bases in the middle. The germline V gene encodes CDR1 SGHRS and CDR2 YFSETQ. The CDR3 loop spans 15 amino acids. CDR3 protein: CASSSNGGDTGELFF. The CDR3 region has the DNA TGCGCCAGCAGCTCGAACGGGGGCGACACCGGGGAGCTGTTTTTT.

The CDR3 loop reads CSAPRSGANVLTF. For the CDR3, the DNA is TGCAGTGCTCCCCGCTCTGGGGCCAACGTCCTGACTTTC. V and J are TRBV20-1 and TRBJ2-6; D is ambiguous. Trimming left V 5 bases short and J 0 bases short, with 5 bases between. CDR1 DFQATT and CDR2 SNEGSKA come from the germline V gene (reference sequence). This CDR3 contains 13 residues.

The DNA for the CDR3 is TGCGCCAGCAGCCTCGAGGACAGGGTGGGGCTAGATACGCAGTATTTT. This codes for CASSLEDRVGLDTQYF. This chain joins TRBV5-1 and TRBJ2-3, with 8 bases that match TRBD1. Per the germline V gene, CDR1 is SGHRS and CDR2 is YFSETQ. The trim removed 4 bases at V and 5 bases at J, leaving 12 bases unmatched. This CDR3 is 16 amino acids long. The entire variable domain, with the rest obtained from reference TRBV5-1 and TRBJ2-3, is as follows: KAGVTQTPRYLIKTRGQQVTLSCSPISGHRSVSWYQQTPGQGLQFLFEYFSETQRNKGNFPGRFSGRQFSNSRSEMNVSTLELGDSALYLCASSLEDRVGLDTQYFGPGTRLTVL.

J is TRBJ1-3 and V is TRBV5-1; 7 bases line up with TRBD1. V lost 4 bases, J lost 0 bases, and 4 bases stayed unmatched. The CDR3 length is 15 residues. Germline-derived CDR1 and CDR2 are SGHRS and YFSETQ. The CDR3 loop reads CASSPQGGSGNTIYF. CDR3 sequence (DNA): TGCGCCAGCAGCCCCCAGGGGGGCTCTGGAAACACCATATATTTT.

The V gene is TRBV27, the J gene TRBJ2-3; no clear D gene. CDR1 and CDR2 from the germline V gene are MNHEY and SMNVEV (reference sequence). The CDR3 consists of 18 residues. V was pared by 1 base and J by 0 bases, with 17 bases between. The CDR3 region is CASSLLAALTASTDTQYF. CDR3 nucleotides: TGTGCCAGCAGTTTATTGGCGGCCCTAACAGCTAGCACAGATACGCAGTATTTT.

The J gene is TRBJ2-3, the V gene TRBV20-1; the match to TRBD1 covers 7 bases. The CDR3 contains 14 residues. The junction had 7 bases not matched to a gene; V was cut back by 5 bases and J by 2 bases. Germline V gene data show CDR1 as DFQATT and CDR2 as SNEGSKA (reference sequence). The CDR3 sequence is CSAPRQGFTDTQYF. CDR3 sequence (DNA): TGCAGTGCTCCCCGACAGGGATTCACAGATACGCAGTATTTT.

V is TRBV12-3 or TRBV12-4 and J is TRBJ1-1; 12 nucleotides agree with TRBD1. Trimming cost V 3 bases and J 10 bases; bases outside gene matches: 15. There are 17 residues in the CDR3. The CDR3 region is CASSFRGTGGVGRGAFF. The DNA for the CDR3 is TGTGCCAGCAGTTTTCGGGGGACAGGGGGCGTGGGGAGGGGAGCTTTCTTT.

The chain uses TRBV27 and TRBJ1-2; 7 bases are shared with TRBD1. V shed 7 bases, J shed 0 bases, and the junction held 8 bases outside the gene matches. The CDR3 spans 15 residues. Per the germline V gene, CDR1 is MNHEY and CDR2 is SMNVEV (reference sequence). CDR3 region: CASTRTGAANYGYTF. The CDR3 DNA is TGTGCCAGCACACGGACAGGAGCAGCTAACTATGGCTACACCTTC.

This clonotype was recorded once. The gene calls are TRBV7-2 and TRBJ2-7; 8 nucleotides align to TRBD2. CDR3 length equals 16 residues. Germline-derived CDR1 and CDR2 are SGHTA and FQGNSA. The V segment lost 1 base and the J segment 4 bases; nucleotides outside the gene matches: 9. CDR3 loop: CASSLDRRTSSYEQYF. In DNA, the CDR3 is TGTGCCAGCAGCTTAGATCGGCGGACTAGCTCGTACGAGCAGTACTTC.

The V and J genes are TRBV7-9 and TRBJ1-6; the D is unclear. Trimming cost V 1 base and J 7 bases, with 14 bases left between them. Germline CDR1 and CDR2: SEHNR and FQNEAQ (reference sequence). CDR3 length equals 16 residues. CDR3 region: CASSLGTTGRNSPLHF. The DNA of the CDR3 is TGTGCCAGCAGCTTAGGGACCACCGGACGGAATTCACCCCTCCACTTT.

The V call is TRBV2, the J call TRBJ1-1; D is uncertain. V lost 6 bases and J lost 4, with 15 bases in between. This CDR3 has 14 amino acids. Germline V gene data show CDR1 as SNHLY and CDR2 as FYNNEI. CDR3 nucleotides: TGTGCCAGCAGGGGTCATGGAGGGAGCACTGAAGCTTTCTTT. Residues: CASRGHGGSTEAFF.

The J gene is TRBJ2-7, the V gene TRBV6-5; 7 positions match TRBD1. This CDR3 comprises 15 residues. Looked up from germline, CDR1 is MNHEY and CDR2 is SVGAGI. J was trimmed by 4 bases and V by 5 bases; bases with no gene match: 11. DNA of the CDR3: TGTGCCAGCAGTAAATATCCGGGACAGAGTTACGAGCAGTACTTC. Encoded protein: CASSKYPGQSYEQYF.

This clonotype was seen a single time. The rearrangement links TRBV27 to TRBJ1-2; 9 nucleotides match TRBD1. This CDR3 spans 14 amino acids. CDR1 is MNHEY and CDR2 is SMNVEV in the germline V gene (reference sequence). The trim removed 6 bases at V and 4 bases at J, leaving 6 bases unmatched. CDR3 nucleotide sequence: TGTGCCAGCAGACGGGGACAGGGCCCCTATGGCTACACCTTC. Translated: CASRRGQGPYGYTF.

The rearrangement joins TRBV6-6 to TRBJ1-2, with D unclear. V was pared by 2 bases and J by 2 bases, with 9 bases between. The CDR3 is 14 amino acids. Germline values: CDR1 MNHNY, CDR2 SVGAGI (reference sequence). CDR3 in amino acids: CASSYVGRNYGYTF. For the CDR3, the DNA is TGTGCCAGCAGTTACGTCGGGCGGAACTATGGCTACACCTTC.

The chain couples TRBV30 to TRBJ1-1; D gene ambiguous. V was pared by 6 bases and J by 1 base, with 12 bases between. The CDR3 has 13 amino acids. CDR1 GTSNPN and CDR2 SVGIG come from the germline V gene (reference sequence). CDR3 sequence (DNA): TGTGCCTGCCTACCGAGGAAGAACACTGAAGCTTTCTTT. It yields the protein CACLPRKNTEAFF.

The chain couples TRBV21-1 to TRBJ2-2. TRBV21-1 is flagged as a pseudogene. The CDR3 consists of 13 residues. The CDR3 sequence is CASSNPNTGELFF. DNA of the CDR3: TGTGCCAGCAGCAATCCGAACACCGGGGAGCTGTTTTTT.